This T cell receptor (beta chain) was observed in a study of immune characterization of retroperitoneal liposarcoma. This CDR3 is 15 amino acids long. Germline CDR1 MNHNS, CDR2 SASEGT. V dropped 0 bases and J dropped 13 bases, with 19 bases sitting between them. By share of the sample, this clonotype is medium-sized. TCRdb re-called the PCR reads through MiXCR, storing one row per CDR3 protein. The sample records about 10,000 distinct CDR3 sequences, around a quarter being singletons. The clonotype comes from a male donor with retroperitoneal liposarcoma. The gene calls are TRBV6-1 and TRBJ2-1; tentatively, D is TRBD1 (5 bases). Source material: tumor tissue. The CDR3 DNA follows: TGTGCCAGCAGTGAAGCTGACAGATACCAAGAGACCCAGTTCTTC. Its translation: CASSEADRYQETQFF.